This is a list of T cell receptor beta chains from one sample in a study of CD8+CD57+ T cells in acquired aplastic anemia. Using its own MiXCR run on the reads, TCRdb lists one record per CDR3 protein. The table shows hundreds of thousands of distinct CDR3 sequences, with roughly 53% occurring only once. The specimen was sorted CD4+, CD8+, or CD8+CD57+ T cells (not recorded which) from PBMCs. The receptors stem from a human donor with aplastic anemia. Both conserved end residues are part of each CDR3. The D gene is left open where the match is weak. Only part of the rows carry a size: once, few, many, or a class if the clone is expanded.

D: -
V: TRBV12-3/TRBV12-4
size: few
J: TRBJ1-3
CDR3: CASRGYRPGNTIYF
DNA: TGTGCCAGCAGAGGCTACCGGCCCGGAAACACCATATATTTT

D: -
V: TRBV20-1
size: -
J: TRBJ2-3
CDR3: CSAGFVLQGDTQYF
DNA: TGCAGTGCTGGGTTTGTACTCCAGGGAGATACGCAGTATTTT

D: -
V: TRBV9
size: few
J: TRBJ1-2
CDR3: CASSVGEGSGYTF
DNA: TGTGCCAGCAGCGTAGGGGAAGGTTCTGGCTACACCTTC

D: TRBD1
V: TRBV2
size: many
J: TRBJ1-3
CDR3: CASSVGQGSGNTIYF
DNA: TGTGCCAGCAGTGTTGGACAGGGCTCCGGAAACACCATATATTTT

D: -
V: TRBV15
size: -
J: TRBJ2-7
CDR3: CATSTSGYQGEQYF
DNA: TGTGCCACCAGCACTTCAGGGTACCAGGGGGAGCAGTACTTC

D: -
V: TRBV19
size: -
J: TRBJ2-2
CDR3: CASSTVPGDLFF
DNA: TGTGCCAGTAGTACCGTACCCGGGGATCTGTTTTTT

D: TRBD2
V: TRBV20-1
size: many
J: TRBJ2-3
CDR3: CSARGLALITDTQYF
DNA: TGCAGTGCTAGAGGACTAGCGTTAATCACAGATACGCAGTATTTT

D: -
V: TRBV25-1
size: -
J: TRBJ2-3
CDR3: CASSDLARTDTQYF
DNA: TGTGCCAGCAGTGACCTAGCGCGCACAGATACGCAGTATTTT

D: -
V: TRBV20-1
size: -
J: TRBJ1-3
CDR3: CSAKDRLRNTIYF
DNA: TGCAGTGCCAAAGACAGGCTGCGAAACACCATATATTTT

D: -
V: TRBV4-1
size: few
J: TRBJ2-7
CDR3: CASSRVGYEQYF
DNA: TGCGCCAGCAGCCGAGTGGGATACGAGCAGTACTTC

D: -
V: TRBV5-1
size: many
J: TRBJ1-2
CDR3: CASSPDGEVYGYTF
DNA: TGCGCCAGCAGCCCGGACGGGGAAGTCTATGGCTACACCTTC

D: TRBD1
V: TRBV27
size: many
J: TRBJ1-2
CDR3: CASRPGQGYGYTF
DNA: TGTGCCAGCAGGCCGGGACAGGGGTATGGCTACACCTTC

D: -
V: TRBV29-1
size: -
J: TRBJ2-1
CDR3: CSVGSQATYNEQFF
DNA: TGCAGCGTTGGGAGTCAGGCCACCTACAATGAGCAGTTCTTC

D: TRBD1
V: TRBV10-3
size: -
J: TRBJ1-1
CDR3: CAVDRGTEAFF
DNA: TGTGCCGTGGACAGGGGGACTGAAGCTTTCTTT

D: -
V: TRBV5-1
size: few
J: TRBJ1-6
CDR3: CASSATVTANSPLHF
DNA: TGCGCCAGCAGCGCTACCGTCACCGCTAATTCACCCCTCCACTTT

D: -
V: TRBV27
size: many
J: TRBJ2-7
CDR3: CASTTSRGLGEQYF
DNA: TGTGCCAGCACTACAAGTCGGGGGCTGGGTGAGCAGTACTTC